One and the same sample provided the 28 T cell receptor beta chains below, sequenced in a study of regulatory T cells in long-lasting Graves disease. Sequencing libraries for TCR beta were prepared with iRepertoire HTBI primers and Arm-PCR of CDR3 regions. TCRdb analysed the multiplex PCR reads with MiXCR anew, one entry per CDR3 protein. The sample consists of 650,000 to 700,000 distinct CDR3 sequences, 25% to 30% of them appearing once. Sample time point: persistent/refractory GD, antithyroid drugs over 5 years with positive TRAb. RNA isolated from PBMCs was used to make the TCR library. The sample consisted of peripheral blood mononuclear cells (PBMCs), taken when the disease was refractory, from a patient treated with antithyroid drugs. All receptors come from a female donor with Graves disease.

The V call is TRBV2, the J call TRBJ1-1; TRBD1 matches 7 bases. In germline, CDR1 is SNHLY, CDR2 FYNNEI. J was trimmed by 8 bases and V by 6 bases; bases with no gene match: 3. The CDR3 is 11 residues long. The CDR3 region has the DNA TGTGCCAGCAGGATCAGGGGGGAAGCTTTCTTT. Translated: CASRIRGEAFF. Based on the CDR3 plus reference TRBV2 and TRBJ1-1, the full variable domain is EPEVTQTPSHQVTQMGQEVILRCVPISNHLYFYWYRQILGQKVEFLVSFYNNEISEKSEIFDDQFSVERPDGSNFTLKIRSTKLEDSAMYFCASRIRGEAFFGQGTRLTVV.

This clonotype was picked up a small number of times. This sequence joins TRBV12-3 or TRBV12-4 and TRBJ1-1; 9 bases line up with TRBD1. V lost 5 bases, J lost 11 bases, and 6 bases stayed unmatched. This CDR3 comprises 12 residues. CDR3 nucleotide sequence: TGTGCCAGCAGTGGGGACAGGGCAGGGGCTTTCTTT. Amino acid sequence: CASSGDRAGAFF.

In this sample, this clonotype turned up a few times. The rearrangement joins TRBV10-1 to TRBJ2-2; 13 bases map to TRBD2. The CDR3 sequence is 16 residues long. The germline V gene has CDR1 WNHNN and CDR2 SYGVQD (reference sequence). The junction had 7 bases not matched to a gene; V was cut back by 5 bases and J by 7 bases. The CDR3 is CASSPLAGGPGGELFF. The DNA for the CDR3 is TGCGCCAGCAGTCCACTAGCGGGAGGGCCCGGCGGGGAGCTGTTTTTT.

This clonotype has more than one count but fewer than ten. The rearrangement uses TRBV20-1 and TRBJ1-4; D is perhaps TRBD1 (6 bases). The CDR3 sequence is 15 residues long. Per germline, CDR1 DFQATT and CDR2 SNEGSKA (reference sequence). V gave up 0 bases and J gave up 7 bases, with 15 bases separating them. The DNA of the CDR3 is TGCAGTGCTAGAGATCCAGGGGCGGCGATTGAAAAACTGTTTTTT. It is translated as CSARDPGAAIEKLFF.

This clonotype was counted a few times. CDR3 nucleotides: TGTGCCAGCAGTTTATCCCAACCGGGTGGTAACTATGGCTACACCTTC. Translating gives CASSLSQPGGNYGYTF. V is TRBV28 and J is TRBJ1-2; D not certain. The CDR3 consists of 16 residues. Germline values: CDR1 MDHEN, CDR2 SYDVKM. V dropped 1 base and J dropped 1 base, with 13 bases sitting between them.

This clonotype was recorded at least ten times. The V gene is TRBV2, the J gene TRBJ1-2; possible D gene TRBD1, 6 bases. Trimming took 5 bases from V and 4 from J, leaving 14 bases between them. The CDR3 sequence is 14 residues long. The germline V gene encodes CDR1 SNHLY and CDR2 FYNNEI. In DNA, the CDR3 is TGTGCCAGCAGTCCCCCAGGGGAACGCTATGGCTACACCTTC. The encoded protein is CASSPPGERYGYTF.

The chain couples TRBV6-2 or TRBV6-3 to TRBJ1-1; the D is unclear. Trimming removed 2 bases at V and 7 bases at J, with 11 bases between. The length of the CDR3 is 13 residues. Per the germline V gene, CDR1 is MNHEY and CDR2 is SVGEGT. The DNA for the CDR3 is TGTGCCAGCAGTTACGGGTTGGGGTTTGAAGCTTTCTTT. Residues: CASSYGLGFEAFF.

In nucleotides, the CDR3 is TGTGCCAGCAGCTTAGTTCGGCGGGAGGCCACCTACGAGCAGTACTTC. Its protein product is CASSLVRREATYEQYF. The rearrangement links TRBV13 to TRBJ2-7, with 8 bases aligning to TRBD2. The CDR3 runs 16 residues. After removal of 1 base from V and 2 bases from J, the junction contained 7 bases not matched to a gene. Germline V gives CDR1 PRHDT, CDR2 FYEKMQ (reference sequence).

This clonotype was picked up many times. This chain uses TRBV2 with TRBJ2-7; the D gene is possibly TRBD1 (5 bases). The V and J ends lost 2 bases and 2 bases respectively, with 19 bases between them. From germline, CDR1 is SNHLY and CDR2 FYNNEI. The CDR3 spans 17 residues. This CDR3 reads CASSERGWAAAAYEQYF. The CDR3 DNA reads TGTGCCAGCAGTGAAAGGGGTTGGGCAGCCGCCGCCTACGAGCAGTACTTC.

This clonotype was detected only a few times. The V gene is TRBV5-1, the J gene TRBJ1-2; D is uncertain. The CDR3 is made up of 13 amino acids. Germline CDR1 reads SGHRS; CDR2 reads YFSETQ. V was trimmed by 0 bases and J by 6 bases, leaving 9 bases between them. The CDR3 DNA reads as TGCGCCAGCAGCTTGGAACAGTCGAATGGCTACACCTTC. Encoded protein: CASSLEQSNGYTF.

This clonotype was recorded once. The V call is TRBV10-2, the J call TRBJ2-5; 9 positions agree with TRBD2. This CDR3 region has 18 residues. Germline V lookup: CDR1 WSHSY, CDR2 SAAADI. Trimming at V came to 0 bases and at J to 5 bases, leaving 13 bases not matched to a gene. The DNA for the CDR3 is TGCGCCAGCAGTGAGTCGCGGCTAGCGGGACGGAAGTGGGAGACCCAGTACTTC. It yields the protein CASSESRLAGRKWETQYF.

In this sample, this clonotype turned up a few times. The rearrangement links TRBV20-1 to TRBJ1-5; no clear D gene. This CDR3 comprises 14 residues. V shed 3 bases and J shed 4 bases, with 13 bases lying between them. Germline V CDR1 and CDR2: DFQATT, SNEGSKA (reference sequence). The CDR3 spells CSASRRGLNQPQHF. The CDR3 DNA reads as TGCAGTGCTAGTCGCAGAGGCCTTAATCAGCCCCAGCATTTT.

The chain combines TRBV10-3 with TRBJ2-2; the D gene is possibly TRBD1 (7 bases). The CDR3 is 16 residues long. Germline V CDR1 and CDR2: ENHRY, SYGVKD. V lost 4 bases, J lost 7 bases, and 19 bases lay in between. The CDR3 nucleotides are TGTGCCATCAGTGGTTCAGGGGGGATTTTTGACGGGGAGCTGTTTTTT. Translating gives CAISGSGGIFDGELFF.

In this sample, this clonotype turned up many times. In DNA form, the CDR3 reads TGTGCCAGTAGGGGGGCCTATAATTCACCCCTCCACTTT. It codes for CASRGAYNSPLHF. This sequence joins TRBV12-3 or TRBV12-4 and TRBJ1-6, with a possible D match to TRBD1 (6 bases). The CDR3 is made up of 13 amino acids. The V end lost 9 bases, the J end lost 2 bases, and 8 bases lay between the germline ends.

The CDR3 nucleotides read TGTGCCAGCACGACAGGGGACCAGCCCCAGCATTTT. It translates to CASTTGDQPQHF. The chain is built from TRBV28 and TRBJ1-5; 8 bases match TRBD1. The CDR3 is 12 amino acids. With V trimmed by 7 bases and J by 7 bases, 3 bases remained unmatched. Germline V gene data show CDR1 as MDHEN and CDR2 as SYDVKM.

Many counts were recorded for this clonotype. The chain recombines TRBV18 with TRBJ2-5; D gene ambiguous. The ends were cut back, 3 bases at V and 7 bases at J, with 15 bases in the middle. Germline lookup yields CDR1 KGHSH and CDR2 LQKENI. CDR3 size: 14 residues. The CDR3 DNA sequence: TGTGCCAGCTCACCTACAGATGGCCCGGGGACCCAGTACTTC. It is translated as CASSPTDGPGTQYF.

The V and J genes are TRBV18 and TRBJ1-2; D is perhaps TRBD1 (5 bases). Germline CDR1 KGHSH, CDR2 LQKENI. The CDR3 length is 14 residues. V lost 3 bases and J lost 4, with 12 bases in between. CDR3 in DNA: TGTGCCAGCTCACCTGACAGAGACCCCTATGGCTACACCTTC. This codes for CASSPDRDPYGYTF.

This chain links TRBV5-1 with TRBJ1-1; D might be TRBD1 (5 bases). From germline, CDR1 is SGHRS and CDR2 YFSETQ. The V end was cut by 4 bases, the J end by 2 bases, with 12 bases between. CDR3 length: 14 residues. In DNA, the CDR3 is TGCGCCAGCAGCCCCTCTACAGGAAACACTGAAGCTTTCTTT. Protein sequence: CASSPSTGNTEAFF. Together with reference TRBV5-1 and TRBJ1-1, the CDR3 gives the full variable domain: KAGVTQTPRYLIKTRGQQVTLSCSPISGHRSVSWYQQTPGQGLQFLFEYFSETQRNKGNFPGRFSGRQFSNSRSEMNVSTLELGDSALYLCASSPSTGNTEAFFGQGTRLTVV.

V is TRBV2 and J is TRBJ2-1; D possibly corresponds to TRBD2 (7 bases). The V end lost 8 bases, the J end lost 3 bases, and 14 bases lay between the germline ends. Germline assignment: CDR1 SNHLY and CDR2 FYNNEI. The CDR3 is 14 amino acids. The CDR3 nucleotides are TGTGCCAGCGCGGGGGCCAGCCTCTACAATGAGCAGTTCTTC. The encoded protein is CASAGASLYNEQFF.

This clonotype was found a few times. The CDR3 spells CASSLKSAGATNEKLFF. For the CDR3, the DNA is TGTGCCAGCAGCTTAAAGTCTGCAGGGGCCACTAATGAAAAACTGTTTTTT. The rearrangement links TRBV7-9 to TRBJ1-4, with a tentative D call TRBD1 (6 bases). Deletions cut 2 bases from V and 2 bases from J, with 15 bases between. Germline-derived CDR1 and CDR2 are SEHNR and FQNEAQ (reference sequence). This CDR3 comprises 17 residues.

This chain links TRBV7-3 with TRBJ2-5; maybe TRBD1 (5 bases). This CDR3 comprises 13 residues. V was pared by 4 bases and J by 4 bases, with 10 bases between. The V gene's germline CDR1 is SGHTA and CDR2 FQGTGA. The DNA for the CDR3 is TGTGCCAGCAGCTCCAGGGTGGCAGAGACCCAGTACTTC. Translation gives CASSSRVAETQYF.

This clonotype was seen a handful of times. The chain couples TRBV7-9 to TRBJ2-7, with TRBD1 matching 10 bases. The CDR3 spans 16 residues. Trimming cost V 5 bases and J 5 bases; bases outside gene matches: 12. Per the germline V gene, CDR1 is SEHNR and CDR2 is FQNEAQ (reference sequence). The CDR3: CASSHNLRDRGHEQYF. The CDR3 nucleotides read TGTGCCAGCAGCCACAACCTCCGGGACAGGGGCCACGAGCAGTACTTC.

This chain connects TRBV5-1 to TRBJ1-2; maybe TRBD1 (5 bases). Trimming removed 3 bases at V and 2 bases at J, with 14 bases between. The CDR3 covers 15 residues. The V gene's germline CDR1 is SGHRS and CDR2 YFSETQ. The CDR3 DNA follows: TGCGCCAGCAGCTCGGGACGGGGAGGAAACTATGGCTACACCTTC. Its protein is CASSSGRGGNYGYTF.

This clonotype was detected ten times or more. J is TRBJ1-2 and V is TRBV28; unclear D gene. Germline CDR1 is MDHEN and CDR2 is SYDVKM. The CDR3 extends over 11 amino acids. Trimming left V 5 bases short and J 9 bases short, with 10 bases between. CDR3: CASSPADSYTF. Here the CDR3 DNA reads TGTGCCAGCAGTCCTGCGGATAGCTACACCTTC.

A few counts support this clonotype. The chain links TRBV3-1 to TRBJ1-2; D unclear. CDR1 is LGHDT, CDR2 YNNKEL, per germline (reference sequence). The CDR3 has 14 amino acids. Trimming took off 4 bases at V and 4 bases at J, with 13 bases between the two ends. CDR3 sequence: CASSPTDGPYGYTF. The CDR3 bases are TGTGCCAGCAGCCCTACCGACGGCCCCTATGGCTACACCTTC. Based on the CDR3 plus reference TRBV3-1 and TRBJ1-2, the full variable domain is DTAVSQTPKYLVTQMGNDKSIKCEQNLGHDTMYWYKQDSKKFLKIMFSYNNKELIINETVPNRFSPKSPDKAHLNLHINSLELGDSAVYFCASSPTDGPYGYTFGSGTRLTVV.

This clonotype has a handful of counts. The V and J genes are TRBV6-1 and TRBJ1-2; D not certain. CDR3 length: 14 residues. Trimming pared 6 bases from V and 8 bases from J, leaving 19 bases between. Germline CDR1 is MNHNS and CDR2 is SASEGT. CDR3 sequence: CASSYGVEGKGYTF. The CDR3 DNA reads TGTGCCAGCAGCTACGGGGTAGAGGGTAAAGGCTACACCTTC.

Here the CDR3 reads CASSRGLITEAFF. CDR3 DNA: TGTGCCAGCAGCAGGGGGCTGATCACTGAAGCTTTCTTT. The chain combines TRBV7-9 with TRBJ1-1, with 7 bases that match TRBD1. V shed 5 bases and J 4 bases; nucleotides not matched to a gene: 4. The CDR3 runs 13 residues. Germline CDR1 is SEHNR and CDR2 is FQNEAQ (reference sequence).

This chain joins TRBV5-6 and TRBJ2-2; D remains ambiguous. Germline CDR1 SGHDT, CDR2 YYEEEE. The ends were cut back, 1 base at V and 1 base at J, with 8 bases in the middle. The CDR3 contains 15 residues. The CDR3 nucleotides read TGTGCCAGCAGCTTGCTGGAGATGAACACCGGGGAGCTGTTTTTT. This gives the protein CASSLLEMNTGELFF.